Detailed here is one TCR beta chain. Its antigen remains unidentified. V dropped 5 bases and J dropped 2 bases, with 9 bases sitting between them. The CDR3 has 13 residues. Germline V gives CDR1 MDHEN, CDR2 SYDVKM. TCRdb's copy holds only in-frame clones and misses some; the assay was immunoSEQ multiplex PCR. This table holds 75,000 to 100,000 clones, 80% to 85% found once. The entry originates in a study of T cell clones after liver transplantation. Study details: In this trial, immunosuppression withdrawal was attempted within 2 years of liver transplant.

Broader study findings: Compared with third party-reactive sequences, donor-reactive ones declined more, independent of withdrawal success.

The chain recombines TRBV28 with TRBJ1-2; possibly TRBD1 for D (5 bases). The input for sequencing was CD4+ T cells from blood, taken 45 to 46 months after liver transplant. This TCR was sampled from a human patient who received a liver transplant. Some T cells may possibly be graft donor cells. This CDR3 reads CASSVGPNYGYTF. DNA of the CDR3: TGTGCCAGCAGTGTGGGGCCGAACTATGGCTACACCTTC.